The 4 T cell receptor beta chains in this list originate from one sample, sequenced in a study of identical twins. A single record per CDR3 protein comes from TCRdb applying MiXCR to the 5' RACE reads. The data show around 530,000 distinct CDR3 sequences, approximately 16% seen once. The same data also went into a second study, on yellow fever vaccine responses in identical twins.

Sequenced input: CD4+ T cells sorted from blood. The receptors originated from a woman aged 18-29 years in good health.

V and J are TRBV10-3 and TRBJ2-2, with D perhaps TRBD2 (5 bases). The length of the CDR3 is 12 residues. The germline V gene encodes CDR1 ENHRY and CDR2 SYGVKD. Trimming left V 10 bases short and J 6 bases short, with 12 bases between. DNA for the CDR3: TGTGCCACCTCGGACTTTGCCGGGGAGCTGTTTTTT. Residues: CATSDFAGELFF.

The gene calls are TRBV9 and TRBJ2-1, with D tentatively TRBD2 (6 bases). There are 13 residues in the CDR3. Germline CDR1 reads SGDLS; CDR2 reads YYNGEE. V was shortened by 4 bases and J by 7 bases, with 12 bases between the two germline ends. CDR3 DNA: TGTGCCAGCAGCACCGCCGGGACTAATGAGCAGTTCTTC. It codes for CASSTAGTNEQFF.

In the case of this clonotype: The junction differs from germline at one of its ends, possibly a read error. The gene calls are TRBV3-1 and TRBJ2-2; TRBD1 might be the D (5 bases). Germline V gene data show CDR1 as LGHDT and CDR2 as YNNKEL (reference sequence). The CDR3 has 15 residues. Here the CDR3 DNA reads TGTGCCAGCTGCCAGAGAACAGGCTTCCCCGGGGAGCTGTTTTTT. This encodes CASCQRTGFPGELFF.

J is TRBJ2-1 and V is TRBV10-3, with 7 positions matching TRBD1. With 0 bases clipped from V and 10 bases from J, the junction kept 3 bases outside the gene matches. Germline V gene sequence: CDR1 ENHRY, CDR2 SYGVKD. The CDR3 length is 13 residues. The CDR3: CAISESETGEQFF. CDR3 nucleotides: TGTGCCATCAGTGAGTCCGAGACAGGGGAGCAGTTCTTC.